This passage covers 29 T cell receptor beta chains from one sample sequenced in a study of post-analysis software for immune sequencing data. General study points: Five TRBV segments occurring more often in patients than controls included TRBV5-6, TRBV5-1 and TRBV20-1.

These receptors' targets are unknown. TCR beta libraries were prepared from cDNA with unique molecular identifiers. TCRdb itself ran the PCR reads through MiXCR, one entry per CDR3 protein. This table holds 650,000 to 850,000 distinct CDR3 sequences, roughly 46% found once. The material sequenced was blood. The receptors stem from a girl aged 5 to 17 with multiple sclerosis.

V is TRBV7-2 and J is TRBJ2-5; TRBD1 matches at 7 bases. Per germline, CDR1 SGHTA and CDR2 FQGNSA. The CDR3 loop spans 15 amino acids. The V segment lost 4 bases and the J segment 4 bases; nucleotides outside the gene matches: 9. CDR3 amino acids: CASSSGTDPRETQYF. CDR3 DNA: TGTGCCAGCAGCTCCGGGACAGACCCTCGAGAGACCCAGTACTTC.

The chain combines TRBV20-1 with TRBJ2-3; 8 nucleotides align to TRBD2. The germline CDR1 and CDR2 sequences are DFQATT and SNEGSKA (reference sequence). The CDR3 loop spans 11 amino acids. The V segment lost 6 bases and the J segment 4 bases; nucleotides outside the gene matches: 0. The CDR3 here is CSAGRADTQYF. As DNA, the CDR3 is TGCAGTGCCGGGAGGGCAGATACGCAGTATTTT.

CDR3 sequence reads: CASSFHGGGNTIYF. The CDR3 coding sequence is TGTGCCAGCAGCTTTCACGGGGGTGGAAACACCATATATTTT. The chain employs TRBV7-2 and TRBJ1-3, with D possibly being TRBD1 (5 bases). Germline CDR1 is SGHTA and CDR2 is FQGNSA. V gave up 3 bases and J gave up 3 bases, with 9 bases separating them. The CDR3 length is 14 residues.

This chain links TRBV7-2 with TRBJ2-1; 12 bases line up with TRBD2. Germline CDR1 reads SGHTA; CDR2 reads FQGNSA. V was pared by 1 base and J by 2 bases, with 6 bases of the junction left unmatched. The CDR3 extends over 18 amino acids. The CDR3: CASSLGTSGIETYNEQFF. The CDR3 region has the DNA TGTGCCAGCAGCTTAGGGACTAGCGGGATTGAGACCTACAATGAGCAGTTCTTC.

J is TRBJ2-5 and V is TRBV5-6, with D perhaps TRBD2 (6 bases). V dropped 9 bases and J dropped 5 bases, with 14 bases sitting between them. Germline V gives CDR1 SGHDT, CDR2 YYEEEE. The CDR3 runs 12 residues. The CDR3 region is CATGSGGETQYF. The CDR3 coding sequence is TGTGCCACCGGTAGCGGTGGGGAGACCCAGTACTTC.

This clonotype was detected only once. Germline and junction disagree at one end, which may indicate a read error. This chain connects TRBV7-6 to TRBJ2-1; possibly TRBD2 for D (6 bases). Germline loops: CDR1 SGHVS, CDR2 FNYEAQ. This CDR3 has 15 amino acids. The CDR3 DNA reads TGTGCCAACAGCTTAGGTAGGACTACCAACAATAAGCAGTTCTTC. This sequence encodes CANSLGRTTNNKQFF. Variable domain in full (rest from reference TRBV7-6 and TRBJ2-1): GAGVSQSPRYKVTKRGQDVALRCDPISGHVSLYWYRQALGQGPEFLTYFNYEAQQDKSGLPNDRFSAERPEGSISTLTIQRTEQRDSAMYRCANSLGRTTNNKQFFGPGTRLTVL.

The chain carries TRBV12-3 or TRBV12-4 and TRBJ1-1; possibly TRBD1 for D (5 bases). V lost 3 bases and J 3 bases, leaving 8 bases between the germline ends. The CDR3 consists of 13 residues. The CDR3 protein is CASSFPGYTEAFF. The DNA of the CDR3 is TGTGCCAGCAGTTTCCCAGGGTACACTGAAGCTTTCTTT.

V is TRBV6-5 and J is TRBJ2-1; 7 nucleotides line up with TRBD2. CDR1 is MNHEY and CDR2 is SVGAGI in the germline V gene. The CDR3 is 15 residues long. Unmatched junction bases numbered 13, after V lost 9 bases and J lost 5 bases. This CDR3 reads CASRRTAGYHNEQFF. As DNA, the CDR3 is TGTGCCAGTCGGCGCACAGCGGGATACCACAATGAGCAGTTCTTC.

This clonotype was seen only a few times. The V call is TRBV6-5, the J call TRBJ2-3, with TRBD2 matching 11 bases. Losses at the gene ends were 6 bases for V and 7 bases for J; bases not matched to a gene: 12. This CDR3 is 16 amino acids long. From germline, CDR1 is MNHEY and CDR2 SVGAGI. CDR3 sequence: CASSLIAGGPGYTQYF. CDR3 DNA sequence: TGTGCCAGCAGCCTAATAGCGGGAGGGCCTGGTTATACGCAGTATTTT.

V usage is TRBV7-2 and J usage is TRBJ2-5; 8 bases line up with TRBD2. CDR3 length equals 15 residues. Looked up from germline, CDR1 is SGHTA and CDR2 is FQGNSA. Trimming cost V 4 bases and J 2 bases; bases outside gene matches: 6. The chain's CDR3 is CASSSYGRGQETQYF. The CDR3 region has the DNA TGTGCCAGCAGCTCTTACGGGAGGGGACAAGAGACCCAGTACTTC.

The sample holds a few counts of this clonotype. The chain uses TRBV6-1 and TRBJ2-7, with 9 bases identical to TRBD1. The CDR3 contains 17 residues. Germline CDR1 reads MNHNS; CDR2 reads SASEGT. V dropped 6 bases and J dropped 4; count of bases not matched to a gene: 16. CDR3 residues: CASRASGTGFIGYEQYF. The CDR3 DNA is TGTGCCAGCAGGGCTTCCGGGACAGGGTTCATAGGATACGAGCAGTACTTC.

This chain links TRBV12-3 or TRBV12-4 with TRBJ1-4; 7 bases are shared with TRBD1. V shed 0 bases, J shed 3 bases, and the junction held 4 bases outside the gene matches. The CDR3 totals 16 residues. The DNA of the CDR3 is TGTGCCAGCAGTTTAGCTCACAGGGGTTCTAATGAAAAACTGTTTTTT. This translates into CASSLAHRGSNEKLFF.

This chain joins TRBV7-2 and TRBJ2-5; D may be TRBD2 (5 bases). This CDR3 contains 16 residues. CDR1 and CDR2 (germline): SGHTA, FQGNSA. Trimming pared 4 bases from V and 5 bases from J, leaving 20 bases between. The CDR3 nucleotides are TGTGCCAGCAGCTGGCGGCCGCAATCGCGCGGGGAGACCCAGTACTTC. It encodes CASSWRPQSRGETQYF. The variable domain in full, with the rest retrieved from reference TRBV7-2 and TRBJ2-5, is GAGVSQSPSNKVTEKGKDVELRCDPISGHTALYWYRQSLGQGLEFLIYFQGNSAPDKSGLPSDRFSAERTGGSVSTLTIQRTQQEDSAVYLCASSWRPQSRGETQYFGPGTRLLVL.

The chain carries TRBV5-1 and TRBJ2-3; D might be TRBD2 (5 bases). Deletions cut 0 bases from V and 2 bases from J, with 10 bases between. This CDR3 is built from 15 residues. Germline CDR1 is SGHRS and CDR2 is YFSETQ. CDR3: CASSLDTGDTDTQYF. As DNA, the CDR3 is TGCGCCAGCAGCTTGGATACCGGGGACACAGATACGCAGTATTTT.

The CDR3 here is CASSYEREENEQFF. The CDR3 DNA follows: TGTGCCAGCAGTTACGAACGGGAGGAGAATGAGCAGTTCTTC. The chain uses TRBV6-6 and TRBJ2-1, with 7 nucleotides matching TRBD2. V was pared by 2 bases and J by 7 bases, with 5 bases of the junction left unmatched. The CDR3 has 14 residues. The V gene's germline CDR1 is MNHNY and CDR2 SVGAGI (reference sequence).

The rearrangement joins TRBV9 to TRBJ2-4; unclear D gene. The J call may be incorrect, as the DNA end agrees better with TRBJ2-7. Germline values: CDR1 SGDLS, CDR2 YYNGEE. This CDR3 comprises 11 residues. CDR3 nucleotides: TGTGCCACCGGGCCTCAGGACGAGCAGTACTTC. This gives the protein CATGPQDEQYF.

The rearrangement uses TRBV15 and TRBJ2-3; D perhaps matches TRBD2 (6 bases). Germline V gene data show CDR1 as LNHNV and CDR2 as YYDKDF (reference sequence). Trimming took 3 bases from V and 1 from J, leaving 20 bases between them. The CDR3 extends over 18 amino acids. In nucleotides, the CDR3 is TGTGCCACCAGCAGCCGAGTCGGGGAGGCCCCCCGCACAGATACGCAGTATTTT. The encoded protein is CATSSRVGEAPRTDTQYF.

The chain combines TRBV29-1 with TRBJ2-1; D may be TRBD1 (5 bases). Germline V gene data show CDR1 as SQVTM and CDR2 as ANQGSEA. V lost 0 bases and J 2 bases, leaving 14 bases between the germline ends. The CDR3 loop spans 16 amino acids. CDR3 protein: CSVEDPARATYNEQFF. The CDR3 DNA sequence: TGCAGCGTTGAAGATCCGGCCAGGGCAACCTACAATGAGCAGTTCTTC.

V gene TRBV5-1 combines with J gene TRBJ2-7; D may be TRBD2 (6 bases). Between the trimmed V and J ends, which lost 3 bases and 6 bases, there was a span of 16 bases. Per the germline V gene, CDR1 is SGHRS and CDR2 is YFSETQ. The CDR3 length is 14 residues. This CDR3 reads CASSWATSGFEQYF. For the CDR3, the DNA is TGCGCCAGCAGCTGGGCGACTAGTGGTTTCGAGCAGTACTTC.

Comment on this clonotype: A much larger clone differs from this one at a single base, so this may be a read error. The chain links TRBV7-3 to TRBJ2-1; 9 bases fit TRBD2. V gave up 4 bases and J gave up 13 bases; unmatched junction bases: 26. The V gene's germline CDR1 is SGHTA and CDR2 FQGTGA. The CDR3 extends over 19 amino acids. This chain's CDR3 is CASSYTGVSGRIKQETQFF. CDR3 DNA: TGTGCCAGCAGCTACACGGGCGTGAGCGGGAGGATCAAGCAGGAGACCCAGTTCTTC.

Only a few counts were recorded for this clonotype. Here the CDR3 reads CSARDRVAGLRNEQFF. CDR3 in DNA: TGCAGTGCTAGAGATAGGGTAGCGGGGCTTCGGAATGAGCAGTTCTTC. The chain uses TRBV20-1 and TRBJ2-1; TRBD2 aligns across 8 bases. Germline assignment: CDR1 DFQATT and CDR2 SNEGSKA (reference sequence). Trimming cost V 0 bases and J 7 bases; bases outside gene matches: 11. CDR3 length equals 16 residues.

This clonotype was picked up a small number of times. This chain connects TRBV10-3 to TRBJ2-4; 9 bases agree with TRBD2. Germline loops: CDR1 ENHRY, CDR2 SYGVKD. V lost 5 bases and J lost 9; bases outside the gene matches: 8. This CDR3 contains 14 residues. CDR3 protein: CAISKVAGDTIQYF. CDR3 DNA sequence: TGTGCCATCAGTAAGGTAGCGGGAGATACCATTCAGTACTTC.

This clonotype was seen a single time. This rearrangement joins TRBV20-1 to TRBJ2-5; no firm D call. The J call could be wrong; TRBJ2-7 is a better fit for the DNA end. The CDR3 length is 12 residues. The V gene's germline CDR1 is DFQATT and CDR2 SNEGSKA (reference sequence). The chain's CDR3 is CSARDINYEQYF. The CDR3 nucleotides are TGCAGTGCTAGAGATATCAATTACGAGCAGTACTTC.

This rearrangement joins TRBV7-8 to TRBJ1-1, with 7 bases matching TRBD1. Germline V CDR1 and CDR2: SGHVS, FQNEAQ. The CDR3 is 15 amino acids. The trim removed 5 bases at V and 7 bases at J, leaving 13 bases unmatched. CDR3 sequence: CASSPSPGTEHEAFF. The CDR3 DNA sequence: TGTGCCAGCAGCCCATCGCCGGGGACAGAGCATGAAGCTTTCTTT.

This clonotype was found many times. V is TRBV20-1 and J is TRBJ2-1, with unresolved D. There are 16 residues in the CDR3. Germline CDR1 DFQATT, CDR2 SNEGSKA (reference sequence). Trimming took 0 bases from V and 2 from J, leaving 14 bases between them. As DNA, the CDR3 is TGCAGTGCTAGAGATTACAGCAGTGCGGCCTACAATGAGCAGTTCTTC. Translated: CSARDYSSAAYNEQFF.

This chain joins TRBV3-1 and TRBJ2-1; 8 bases are a match to TRBD2. The CDR3 sequence is 18 residues long. V lost 2 bases, J lost 0 bases, and 9 bases stayed unmatched. The germline gives CDR1 LGHDT, CDR2 YNNKEL (reference sequence). CDR3 region: CASSQHPPGTSSYNEQFF. CDR3 in DNA: TGTGCCAGCAGCCAACATCCGCCCGGGACTAGCTCCTACAATGAGCAGTTCTTC.

On this clonotype itself: At one end the junction does not follow the germline gene, possibly because of a read error. CDR3 in amino acids: CASSLSRTGTGAFF. The CDR3 nucleotides are TGTGCCAGCAGTTTATCTAGGACAGGCACTGGAGCTTTCTTT. The V and J genes are TRBV27 and TRBJ1-1; 7 nucleotides match TRBD1. Germline V gene sequence: CDR1 MNHEY, CDR2 SMNVEV (reference sequence). The CDR3 is made up of 14 amino acids.

This clonotype has just a few counts. This chain uses TRBV12-3 or TRBV12-4 with TRBJ2-7; D unresolved. CDR3 size: 15 residues. V was shortened by 1 base and J by 0 bases, with 10 bases between the two germline ends. The CDR3 DNA is TGTGCCAGCAGTTTAGTAAGTGGGTACTCCTACGAGCAGTACTTC. Translation: CASSLVSGYSYEQYF.

This clonotype has more than one count but fewer than ten. CDR3 in amino acids: CASSQGGLAGGTDTQYF. In nucleotides, the CDR3 is TGCGCCAGCAGCCAAGGGGGACTAGCGGGGGGCACAGATACGCAGTATTTT. This chain uses TRBV4-1 with TRBJ2-3; 14 bases line up with TRBD2. Germline CDR1 MGHRA, CDR2 YSYEKL. This CDR3 has 17 amino acids. Trimming took 1 base from V and 1 from J; bases not matched to a gene: 1.